This T cell receptor (beta chain) was identified during a study of cytomegalovirus exposure and HLA in healthy donors. PCR involved 60 Vbeta and 13 Jbeta primers. Assay used: immunoSEQ multiplex PCR; TCRdb lists only in-frame clones, some missing. The sample lists 220,000 or so clones; under 80% were seen once. The junction had 3 bases not matched to a gene; V was cut back by 3 bases and J by 5 bases. There are 13 residues in the CDR3. Per the germline V gene, CDR1 is SGHNT and CDR2 is YYREEE (reference sequence). This clone showed up just a few times. Sequenced: PBMCs. The receptor was derived from a woman in her thirties in good health and CMV-seronegative. The rearrangement links TRBV5-4 to TRBJ2-7; 9 bases line up with TRBD1. The CDR3, as DNA: TGTGCCAGCAGCTCGGGACAGGGTAACGAGCAGTACTTC. This translates into CASSSGQGNEQYF.